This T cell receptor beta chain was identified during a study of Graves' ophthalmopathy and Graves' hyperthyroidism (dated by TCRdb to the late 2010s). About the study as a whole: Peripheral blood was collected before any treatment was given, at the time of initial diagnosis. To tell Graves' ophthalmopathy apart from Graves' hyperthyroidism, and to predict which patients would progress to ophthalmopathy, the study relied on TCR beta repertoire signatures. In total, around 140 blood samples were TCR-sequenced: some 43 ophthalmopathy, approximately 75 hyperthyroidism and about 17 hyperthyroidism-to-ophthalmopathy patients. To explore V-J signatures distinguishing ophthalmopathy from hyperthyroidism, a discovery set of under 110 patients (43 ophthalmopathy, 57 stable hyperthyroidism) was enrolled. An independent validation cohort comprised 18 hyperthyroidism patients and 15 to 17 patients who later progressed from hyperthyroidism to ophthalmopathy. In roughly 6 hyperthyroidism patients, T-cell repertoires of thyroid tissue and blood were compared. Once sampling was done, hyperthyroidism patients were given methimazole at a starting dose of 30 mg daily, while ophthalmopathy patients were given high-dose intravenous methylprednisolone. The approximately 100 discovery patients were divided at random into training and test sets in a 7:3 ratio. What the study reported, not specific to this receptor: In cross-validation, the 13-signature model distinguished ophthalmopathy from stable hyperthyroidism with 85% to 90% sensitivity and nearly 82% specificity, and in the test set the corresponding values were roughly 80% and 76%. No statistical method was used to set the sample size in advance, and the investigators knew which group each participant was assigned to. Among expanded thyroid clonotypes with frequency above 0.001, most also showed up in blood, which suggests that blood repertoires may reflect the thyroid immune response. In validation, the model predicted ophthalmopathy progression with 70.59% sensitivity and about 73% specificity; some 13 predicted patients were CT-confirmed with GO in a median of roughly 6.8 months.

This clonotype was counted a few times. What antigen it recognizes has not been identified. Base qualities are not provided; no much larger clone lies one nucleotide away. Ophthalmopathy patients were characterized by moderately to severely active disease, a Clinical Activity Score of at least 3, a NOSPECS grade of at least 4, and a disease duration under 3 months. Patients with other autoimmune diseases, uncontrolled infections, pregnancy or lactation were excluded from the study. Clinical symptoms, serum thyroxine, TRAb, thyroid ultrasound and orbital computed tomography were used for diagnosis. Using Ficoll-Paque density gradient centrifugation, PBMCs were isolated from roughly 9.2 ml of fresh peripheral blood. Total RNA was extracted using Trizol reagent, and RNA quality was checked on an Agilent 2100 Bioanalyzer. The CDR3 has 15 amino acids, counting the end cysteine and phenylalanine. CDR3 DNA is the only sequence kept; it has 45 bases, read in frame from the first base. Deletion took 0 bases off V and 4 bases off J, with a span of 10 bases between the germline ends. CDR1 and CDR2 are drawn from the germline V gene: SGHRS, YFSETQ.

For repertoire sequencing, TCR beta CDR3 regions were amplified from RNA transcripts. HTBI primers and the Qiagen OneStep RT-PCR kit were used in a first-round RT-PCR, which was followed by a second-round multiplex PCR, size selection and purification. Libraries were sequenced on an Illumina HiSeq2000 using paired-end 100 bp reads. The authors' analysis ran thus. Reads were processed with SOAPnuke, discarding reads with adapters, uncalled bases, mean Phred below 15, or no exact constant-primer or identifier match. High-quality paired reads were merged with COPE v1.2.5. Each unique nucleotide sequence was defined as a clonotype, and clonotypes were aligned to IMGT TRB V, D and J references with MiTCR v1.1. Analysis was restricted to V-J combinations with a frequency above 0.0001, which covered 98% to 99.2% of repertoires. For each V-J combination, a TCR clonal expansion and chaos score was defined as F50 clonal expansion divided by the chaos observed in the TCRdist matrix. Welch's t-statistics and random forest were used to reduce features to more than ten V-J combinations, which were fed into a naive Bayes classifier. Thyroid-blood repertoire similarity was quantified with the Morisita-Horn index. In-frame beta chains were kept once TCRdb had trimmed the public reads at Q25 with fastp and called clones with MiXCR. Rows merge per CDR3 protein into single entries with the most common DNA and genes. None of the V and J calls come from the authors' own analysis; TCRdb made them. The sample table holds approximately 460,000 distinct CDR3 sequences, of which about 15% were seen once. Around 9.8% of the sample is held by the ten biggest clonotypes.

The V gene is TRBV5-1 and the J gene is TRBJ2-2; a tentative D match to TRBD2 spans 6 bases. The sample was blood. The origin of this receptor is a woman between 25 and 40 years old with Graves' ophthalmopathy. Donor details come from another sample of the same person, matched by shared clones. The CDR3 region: CASSLDPGGTGELFF. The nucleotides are TGCGCCAGCAGCTTGGATCCCGGGGGCACCGGGGAGCTGTTTTTT.